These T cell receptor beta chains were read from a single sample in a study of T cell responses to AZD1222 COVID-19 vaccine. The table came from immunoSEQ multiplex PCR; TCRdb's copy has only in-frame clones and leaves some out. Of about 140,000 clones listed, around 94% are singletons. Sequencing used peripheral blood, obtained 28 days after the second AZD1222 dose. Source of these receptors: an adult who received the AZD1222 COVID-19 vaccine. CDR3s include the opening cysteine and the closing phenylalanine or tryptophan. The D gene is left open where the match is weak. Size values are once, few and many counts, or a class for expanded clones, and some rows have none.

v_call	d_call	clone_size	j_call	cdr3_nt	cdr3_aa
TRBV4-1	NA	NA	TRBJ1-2	TGCGCCAGCAAAGGGGGGGGGAACTATGGCTACACCTTC	CASKGGGNYGYTF
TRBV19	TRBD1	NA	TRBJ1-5	TGTGCCAGTAGTGCCAAAACAGGGGTCATTCAGCCCCAGCATTTT	CASSAKTGVIQPQHF
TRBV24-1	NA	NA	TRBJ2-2	TGTGCCACCAGTGATTCAGGGGTCACCGGGGAGCTGTTTTTT	CATSDSGVTGELFF
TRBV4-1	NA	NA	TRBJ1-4	TGCGCCAGCAGCCAAGGGGGAGCAACAGCCCTTGCAACTAATGAAAAACTGTTTTTT	CASSQGGATALATNEKLFF
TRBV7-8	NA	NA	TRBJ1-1	TGTGCCAGCAGCCGAGGGCGGTTGAACACTGAAGCTTTCTTT	CASSRGRLNTEAFF
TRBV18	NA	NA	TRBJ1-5	TGTGCCAGCTCACCAGGGTATAGCAATCAGCCCCAGCATTTT	CASSPGYSNQPQHF
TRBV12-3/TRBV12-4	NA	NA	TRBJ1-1	TGTGCCAGCACGCGGGGCAACACTGAAGCTTTCTTT	CASTRGNTEAFF
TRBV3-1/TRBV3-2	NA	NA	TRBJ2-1	TGTGCCAGCAGCCAAGATTTGGTCTCAGGGCAGGCCAATGAGCAGTTCTTC	CASSQDLVSGQANEQFF
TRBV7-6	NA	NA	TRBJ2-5	TGTGCCAGCAGCTCCCAGGGGCCCCAGTACTTC	CASSSQGPQYF
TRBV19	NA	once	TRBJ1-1	TGTGCCAGTAGTTCGCGGGCCCGACTGGATGACGCTTTCTTT	CASSSRARLDDAFF
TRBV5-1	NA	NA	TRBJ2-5	TGCGCCAGCAGCCCGGGGACCGTCGGATGGGAGACCCAGTACTTC	CASSPGTVGWETQYF
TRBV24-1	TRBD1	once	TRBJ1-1	TGTGCCACCTCAAGTAAAAGAGGACAGGCAGACACTGAAGCTTTCTTT	CATSSKRGQADTEAFF
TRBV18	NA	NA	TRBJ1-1	TGTGCCAGCCATCCAAGGACTACGACCCAGAACACTGAAGCTTTCTTT	CASHPRTTTQNTEAFF
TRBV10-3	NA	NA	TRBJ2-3	TGTGCCATCAGTGAGGGCAGGGGGCGGGGGACAGATACGCAGTATTTT	CAISEGRGRGTDTQYF
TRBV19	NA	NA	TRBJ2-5	TGTGCCAGTCAACTACGGGTCCGAGGGGACGAGACCCAGTACTTC	CASQLRVRGDETQYF
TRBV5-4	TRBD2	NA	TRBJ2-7	TGTGCCAGCAGCTTGACACTAGCGGGGTCCTACGAGCAGTACTTC	CASSLTLAGSYEQYF
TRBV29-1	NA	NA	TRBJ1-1	TGCAGCGTTGAAGGGGGGGAAGTAAGGAACACTGAAGCTTTCTTT	CSVEGGEVRNTEAFF
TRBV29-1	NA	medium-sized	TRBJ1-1	TGCAGCGTTGAAAGTCCCGAGAACACTGAAGCTTTCTTT	CSVESPENTEAFF
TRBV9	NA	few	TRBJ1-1	TGTGCCAGCAGCCTCCCGCCAGCGAACACTGAAGCTTTCTTT	CASSLPPANTEAFF
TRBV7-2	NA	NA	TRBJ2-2	TGTGCCAGCAGTTACCGGGGACCAAGGACCGGGGAGCTGTTTTTT	CASSYRGPRTGELFF
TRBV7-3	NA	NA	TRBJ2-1	TGTGCCAGCAGCATTCGACTAACCTCAACCTACAATGAGCAGTTCTTC	CASSIRLTSTYNEQFF
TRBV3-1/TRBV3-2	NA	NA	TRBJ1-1	TGTGCCAGCAGCCAACTCGTTAACACTGAAGCTTTCTTT	CASSQLVNTEAFF
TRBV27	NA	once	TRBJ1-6	TGTGCCAGCAGTTTATCGTCCACGCGCCCTTCAGGGGCGCAAAATTCACCCCTCCACTTT	CASSLSSTRPSGAQNSPLHF
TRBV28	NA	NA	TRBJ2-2	TGTGCCAGCAGTTTACTGTCTATCGCGAACACCGGGGAGCTGTTTTTT	CASSLLSIANTGELFF
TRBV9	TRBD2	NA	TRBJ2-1	TGTGCCAGCAGCGTAGCGGGAGGGGGGAACAATGAGCAGTTCTTC	CASSVAGGGNNEQFF
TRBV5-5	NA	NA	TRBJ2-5	TGTGCCAGCAGCTTGGGGAGAGACACCCAGTACTTC	CASSLGRDTQYF
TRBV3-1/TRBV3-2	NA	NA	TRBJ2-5	TGTGCCAGCAGCCAAGATCCGGGGATACAAGAGACCCAGTACTTC	CASSQDPGIQETQYF
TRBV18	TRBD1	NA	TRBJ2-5	TGTGCCAGCTCACCGGGACAGTCTATTCCCGGGCCCCACTTC	CASSPGQSIPGPHF
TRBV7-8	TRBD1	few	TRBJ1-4	TGTGCCAGCAGCATTACAGGGGGCGGAAGTGAAAAACTGTTTTTT	CASSITGGGSEKLFF
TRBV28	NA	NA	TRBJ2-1	TGTGCCAGCAGCTTTCGGGGGTACTACAATGAGCAGTTCTTC	CASSFRGYYNEQFF